The 6 T cell receptor beta chains below were found in one sample sequenced in a study of T cells after yellow fever vaccination. In TCRdb, the 5' RACE reads were re-called with MiXCR into one record per CDR3 protein. Among just under 600,000 distinct CDR3 sequences listed, about 14% were seen once. This specimen consisted of PBMCs, obtained on the day of the yellow fever booster vaccination. The receptors shown here come from a man between 25 and 39 years old who received the YFV17D yellow fever vaccine.

This clonotype was picked up many times. The V and J genes are TRBV25-1 and TRBJ2-7, with no clear D. Per germline, CDR1 MGHDK and CDR2 SYGVNS. The CDR3 consists of 11 residues. Trimming cost V 6 bases and J 0 bases, with 3 bases left between them. CDR3 loop: CASSDSYEQYF. Here the CDR3 DNA reads TGTGCCAGCAGCGACTCCTACGAGCAGTACTTC.

This rearrangement joins TRBV7-2 to TRBJ2-1; perhaps TRBD1 as D (6 bases). CDR1 is SGHTA, CDR2 FQGNSA, per germline. Trimming removed 6 bases at V and 4 bases at J, with 13 bases between. This CDR3 has 14 amino acids. CDR3 amino acids: CASRATGAYNEQFF. The DNA for the CDR3 is TGTGCCAGCAGGGCGACAGGAGCTTACAATGAGCAGTTCTTC. The full variable domain, with the rest looked up from reference TRBV7-2 and TRBJ2-1, is GAGVSQSPSNKVTEKGKDVELRCDPISGHTALYWYRQSLGQGLEFLIYFQGNSAPDKSGLPSDRFSAERTGGSVSTLTIQRTQQEDSAVYLCASRATGAYNEQFFGPGTRLTVL.

This clonotype was observed a handful of times. The genes are TRBV2 and TRBJ2-7; TRBD2 matches at 8 bases. V lost 2 bases, J lost 0 bases, and 3 bases stayed unmatched. Per germline, CDR1 SNHLY and CDR2 FYNNEI. The CDR3 has 15 amino acids. CDR3 coding DNA: TGTGCCAGCAGTGAATGGCGGGAGGTCTCCTACGAGCAGTACTTC. Translation gives CASSEWREVSYEQYF.

This clonotype was recorded a few times. The rearrangement joins TRBV4-3 to TRBJ1-6, with 7 bases aligning to TRBD1. V lost 4 bases to trimming and J lost 3 bases; unmatched junction nucleotides: 3. CDR1 and CDR2 from the germline V gene are LGHNA and YSLEER. The CDR3 loop spans 15 amino acids. CDR3 coding DNA: TGCGCCAGCAGCCTCACAGGGGTCTATAATTCACCCCTCCACTTT. Its protein product is CASSLTGVYNSPLHF.

The rearrangement joins TRBV7-8 to TRBJ2-1, with TRBD2 matching over 9 bases. From germline, CDR1 is SGHVS and CDR2 FQNEAQ. The CDR3 runs 13 residues. V trimming: 1 base; J trimming: 16 bases; junction bases outside the gene matches: 8. The DNA of the CDR3 is TGTGCCAGCAGCTTAGTTAGCGGGGGTTCCTTTTTCTTC. Amino acid sequence: CASSLVSGGSFFF.

The chain couples TRBV7-9 to TRBJ2-3; D is uncertain. Germline-derived CDR1 and CDR2 are SEHNR and FQNEAQ (reference sequence). V was pared by 0 bases and J by 5 bases, with 6 bases between. The CDR3 runs 13 residues. In nucleotides, the CDR3 is TGTGCCAGCAGCTTAGCGGTGGGAGATACGCAGTATTTT. This sequence encodes CASSLAVGDTQYF. Together with reference TRBV7-9 and TRBJ2-3, the CDR3 gives the full variable domain: DTGVSQNPRHKITKRGQNVTFRCDPISEHNRLYWYRQTLGQGPEFLTYFQNEAQLEKSRLLSDRFSAERPKGSFSTLEIQRTEQGDSAMYLCASSLAVGDTQYFGPGTRLTVL.